This note documents a single T cell receptor beta chain sequence. Its antigen is unidentified. The sample originates from a study of T cells expressing NK-cell markers. Study context: CD3+CD56+NKG2C+, CD3+CD56+NKG2C- and CD3+CD56-NKG2C+ T cells, once sorted, supplied the TCR beta repertoires. Broader study findings: One observes that, in a handful of donors, these clonotypes were also the leading ones within the CD3+CD56-NKG2C+ fraction.

The authors generated TCR beta cDNA through 5'RACE template switching with UMIs. With the 5' RACE reads reprocessed, TCRdb shows one record per CDR3 protein and no DNA. The sample holds 200,000 to 300,000 distinct CDR3 sequences. The sample comprised blood T cells: a sorted CD56 or NKG2C T cell subset, CD4+ or CD8+ T cells, or bulk PBMC T cells (not recorded which). The origin of this receptor is a man between 18 and 29 years old in good health.

The CDR3: CAWSVSRNTGELFF. The V call is TRBV30, the J call TRBJ2-2. The CDR3 runs to 14 residues. Germline-derived CDR1 and CDR2 are GTSNPN and SVGIG (reference sequence).